These T cell receptor beta chains were read from a single sample in a study of T cells in localized non-small cell lung cancer. Using immunoSEQ multiplex PCR, the repertoire was profiled, and TCRdb retains in-frame clones only, with some absent. The sample shows 78,000 or so clones, about 83% of them seen only once. The sample here was peripheral blood, taken before any cancer treatment. The receptors were sampled from a man aged 40-75 years with stage I lung adenocarcinoma. The CDR3 runs from the conserved cysteine through the conserved F or W. Each record gives: CDR3 DNA, CDR3 protein, clone size, D gene, J gene, V gene. D genes are given only for firm matches. Clone size is shown for a subset of rows, as once, few, many or a class of expanded clone.

TGTGCCAGCAGCTTAGAGTACCCTGAAGCTTTCTTT | CASSLEYPEAFF | - | - | TRBJ1-1 | TRBV11-2
TGCGCCAGCAGCTTGACACTAGCGGGGGGGCCAGTCACCGGGGAGCTGTTTTTT | CASSLTLAGGPVTGELFF | - | TRBD2 | TRBJ2-2 | TRBV5-1
TGTGCCAGCAGCTTGGAAGGAACTGAAGCTTTCTTT | CASSLEGTEAFF | - | - | TRBJ1-1 | TRBV5-6
TGTGCCAGCAGGGGGCTTCCGATCTACAATGAGCAGTTCTTC | CASRGLPIYNEQFF | - | - | TRBJ2-1 | TRBV11-2
TGCGCCAGCAGCTTGGAGGGCAGGGGGAACACCGGGGAGCTGTTTTTT | CASSLEGRGNTGELFF | few | - | TRBJ2-2 | TRBV5-1
TGTGCCACCAGCAGACTCTTCGGACAGGGGGAACCCCTCCACTTT | CATSRLFGQGEPLHF | - | TRBD1 | TRBJ1-6 | TRBV15
TGTGCTAGCAGAAACTTAGGACAGGGACTGGGGGGCTACACCTTC | CASRNLGQGLGGYTF | - | TRBD1 | TRBJ1-2 | TRBV7-2
TGTGCCAGCAGCCTAAGTAATTTCGGGGAGCTGTTTTTT | CASSLSNFGELFF | - | - | TRBJ2-2 | TRBV11-3
TGTGCCAGCCAAGTTTGGCCGGGAGGGACCACAGATACGCAGTATTTT | CASQVWPGGTTDTQYF | - | TRBD2 | TRBJ2-3 | TRBV27
TGTGCCAGCAGCTTAGATGGGGACAGGAATAATCAGCCCCAGCATTTT | CASSLDGDRNNQPQHF | - | TRBD1 | TRBJ1-5 | TRBV11-2
TGTGCCACCAGCAGAGAGGGGGGGCCTCGGAACTACGAGCAGTACTTC | CATSREGGPRNYEQYF | - | - | TRBJ2-7 | TRBV15
TGTGCCAGCAGCTTGATGGGGGAAGGCTATGGCTACACCTTC | CASSLMGEGYGYTF | few | - | TRBJ1-2 | TRBV7-9
TGTGCCAGTAGTATGTTCGGGCAGGGCACTGAAGCTTTCTTT | CASSMFGQGTEAFF | - | - | TRBJ1-1 | TRBV19
TGTGCCAGCAGTTTCGGCAGGAAGACCAAAGAGACCCAGTACTTC | CASSFGRKTKETQYF | - | - | TRBJ2-5 | TRBV28
TGTGCCAGCAGCTTATGGGCCCCGGGACAGGTCCTAGGGCATGAAAAACTGTTTTTT | CASSLWAPGQVLGHEKLFF | - | TRBD1 | TRBJ1-4 | TRBV7-2
TGCGCCAGCAGCCAAGGCTCACGCGAGGGAGTGGCCACCGGGGAGCTGTTTTTT | CASSQGSREGVATGELFF | - | - | TRBJ2-2 | TRBV4-1
TGTGCCAGCAGTGGGCAGGGGCTCAATCAGCCCCAGCATTTT | CASSGQGLNQPQHF | few | - | TRBJ1-5 | TRBV2
TGTGCCAGCAGTCCAGCCAGGAACAATGAGCAGTTCTTC | CASSPARNNEQFF | few | - | TRBJ2-1 | TRBV6-6
TGTGCCAGCATTCCGGACAACGATCCCCTCTACGAGCAGTACTTC | CASIPDNDPLYEQYF | - | - | TRBJ2-7 | TRBV6-1
TGTGCCACCAAACTCAGGACAGATACGCAGTATTTT | CATKLRTDTQYF | - | - | TRBJ2-3 | TRBV28
TGCGCCAGCAGCTATGACAGGGCCGCTGAAGCTTTCTTT | CASSYDRAAEAFF | - | TRBD1 | TRBJ1-1 | TRBV5-1
TGCAGCGTTGTAAGTCAAGAGACCCAGTACTTC | CSVVSQETQYF | once | - | TRBJ2-5 | TRBV29-1
TGTGCCAGCAGCGACGGACAGCAAAGCTACGAGCAGTACTTC | CASSDGQQSYEQYF | - | - | TRBJ2-7 | TRBV9
TGTGCCAGCAATTTAGGCGGAGGGCGAGAGACCCAGTACTTC | CASNLGGGRETQYF | - | - | TRBJ2-5 | TRBV6-1
TGTGCCCTCGTAGCGGGGAGCACAGATACGCAGTATTTT | CALVAGSTDTQYF | - | TRBD2 | TRBJ2-3 | TRBV30
TGTGCCAGCAGCTTGGGGCCGACAGGGTCGATCGTTGAAGCTTTCTTT | CASSLGPTGSIVEAFF | - | TRBD1 | TRBJ1-1 | TRBV7-2
TGTGCCAGCAGCTTAACGTCCTTATCATTTGGTTTCGCGGGAGCGGGAACCGGGGAGCTGTTTTTT | CASSLTSLSFGFAGAGTGELFF | - | TRBD2 | TRBJ2-2 | TRBV7-3
TGTGCCAGCATCCTTATCGGACAGGAACTCTATGGCTACACCTTC | CASILIGQELYGYTF | - | TRBD1 | TRBJ1-2 | TRBV5-6
TGTGCCAGCACCCAAAGTGGGGGCGGGAATGAAAAACTGTTTTTT | CASTQSGGGNEKLFF | - | - | TRBJ1-4 | TRBV28
TGTGCCAGCAGCTTGTCGAGTCAGGGGGATGAGCAGTTCTTC | CASSLSSQGDEQFF | - | TRBD1 | TRBJ2-1 | TRBV5-8
TGTGCTAGTGGCAACGGACAGGGAGGTCAAGAGACCCAGTACTTC | CASGNGQGGQETQYF | - | TRBD1 | TRBJ2-5 | TRBV12-5
TGTGCCAGCAGTTTTCTCCCAGGGAACGGGGAGCTGTTTTTT | CASSFLPGNGELFF | - | - | TRBJ2-2 | TRBV28
TGTGCCAGCAGTGATCTAGACTACAATGAGCAGTTCTTC | CASSDLDYNEQFF | - | - | TRBJ2-1 | TRBV6-1
TGTGCCAGCAGCACGGACCTAAACACTGAAGCTTTCTTT | CASSTDLNTEAFF | few | - | TRBJ1-1 | TRBV21-1
TGTGCCAGCGGGGGAAATCGAAGCTATGGCTACACCTTC | CASGGNRSYGYTF | - | - | TRBJ1-2 | TRBV7-9
TGTGCCAGCAGAGGGACAGTAGCTGGAAACACCATATATTTT | CASRGTVAGNTIYF | - | TRBD1 | TRBJ1-3 | TRBV5-6
TGTGCCAGCAGCGTAGATCCGACTAGCGGGAAGTACGAGCAGTACTTC | CASSVDPTSGKYEQYF | - | TRBD2 | TRBJ2-7 | TRBV9
TGTGCCAGCAGCTTAGTCGGAAGAGAGCAGTACTTC | CASSLVGREQYF | once | - | TRBJ2-7 | TRBV7-9
TGTGCCAGCAGTTTGGGAGAGACCCAGTACTTC | CASSLGETQYF | - | - | TRBJ2-5 | TRBV28
TGTGCCAGCAGCCCCGGCCGGGGTGTACAGAACACTGAAGCTTTCTTT | CASSPGRGVQNTEAFF | - | - | TRBJ1-1 | TRBV7-8
TGTGCCGCAAAGAGGGAAGGGGGCAACAATCAGCCCCAGCATTTT | CAAKREGGNNQPQHF | - | TRBD1 | TRBJ1-5 | TRBV28
TGTGCCAGCAGCTTGGGACTAGCCAAAAACATTCAGTACTTC | CASSLGLAKNIQYF | - | - | TRBJ2-4 | TRBV5-4
TGTGCCAGCAGCTCCGGACAGGCCCTTAATTCACCCCTCCACTTT | CASSSGQALNSPLHF | few | TRBD1 | TRBJ1-6 | TRBV7-8
TGTGCCAGTAGTATAGGGGGGCCAGGGCCCCACGAGCAGTACTTC | CASSIGGPGPHEQYF | - | - | TRBJ2-7 | TRBV19
TGTGCCAGCACTTCTCTGGGACAGAGGGCCTCGGGGGAAAAACTGTTTTTT | CASTSLGQRASGEKLFF | - | TRBD1 | TRBJ1-4 | TRBV28
TGCGCCAGCAGCTCGGGACAGGGGGTCTACTTGGCTAACTATGGCTACACCTTC | CASSSGQGVYLANYGYTF | - | TRBD1 | TRBJ1-2 | TRBV5-1
TGTGCCAGCAGCTGGAAGGGATTGTACTCTGGGGCCAACGTCCTGACTTTC | CASSWKGLYSGANVLTF | once | - | TRBJ2-6 | TRBV7-2
TGTGCCAGCAGGAATACAGGGGGGAGGTTTGGAAACACCATATATTTT | CASRNTGGRFGNTIYF | - | TRBD1 | TRBJ1-3 | TRBV28
TGTGCCTGGAGTGGTCTGATCTTCTCCCCCACCTTC | CAWSGLIFSPTF | - | - | TRBJ1-2 | TRBV30
TGTGCCAGCAGTTTTATCAGACAGGGTTGGATAGGTCTCCTGAACACTGAAGCTTTCTTT | CASSFIRQGWIGLLNTEAFF | - | TRBD1 | TRBJ1-1 | TRBV28
TGTGCCTGGAGCCTGAGGGGGGACTACGAGCAGTACTTC | CAWSLRGDYEQYF | - | - | TRBJ2-7 | TRBV30
TGTGCCAGCAGTTTTCTTACAGGGGGCAGGGAGACCCAGTACTTC | CASSFLTGGRETQYF | - | TRBD1 | TRBJ2-5 | TRBV6-5
TGTGCCAGCACGGAGGGGGCGTTGCCCTCCTACGAGCAGTACTTC | CASTEGALPSYEQYF | - | - | TRBJ2-7 | TRBV2